This TCR beta chain came from a study of blood T cell repertoires in COVID-19. Participants were aged roughly 18 to 100 years from about two dozen US areas. Cohorts were based on clinical histories the participants reported. This clone was recorded many times. This table comes from immunoSEQ multiplex PCR, and its TCRdb copy is limited to in-frame clones, with some not included. Of over 200,000 clones listed, 70% to 90% were seen once; the top ten hold around a tenth. Germline CDR1 reads SGHRS; CDR2 reads YFSETQ. The CDR3 consists of 14 residues. V shed 3 bases and J shed 0 bases, with 10 bases lying between them.

The V call is TRBV5-1, the J call TRBJ2-7, with no clear D. Sequencing was performed on PBMCs or T cells enriched from blood (not recorded which). This TCR derives from a man in his forties or fifties who had recovered from COVID-19. The DNA for the CDR3 is TGCGCCAGCAGCTCTCGGAGTGACTCCTACGAGCAGTACTTC. Translation gives CASSSRSDSYEQYF. Together with reference TRBV5-1 and TRBJ2-7, the CDR3 gives the full variable domain: KAGVTQTPRYLIKTRGQQVTLSCSPISGHRSVSWYQQTPGQGLQFLFEYFSETQRNKGNFPGRFSGRQFSNSRSEMNVSTLELGDSALYLCASSSRSDSYEQYFGPGTRLTVT.